This entry lists 25 T cell receptor beta chains sequenced from one sample in a study of shared clonotypes between healthy human individuals. Libraries were prepared by immunoSEQ multiplex PCR; TCRdb keeps only in-frame clonotypes and omits some of them. The data show just over 2,000,000 clones, with roughly 94% seen just once and roughly 0.13% held by the top ten. Sequencing was done on a sample of naive CD4+ T cells sorted from blood. As for subset: CD45RA+ positively selected. Receptor source: a man younger than 35 in good health.

Worth noting for this clone: The junction and the germline gene differ at one end; a read error may be behind it. The genes are TRBV11-3 and TRBJ2-1; the D is unclear. The CDR3 extends over 14 amino acids. Per germline, CDR1 SGHNT and CDR2 YENEEA. CDR3 residues: CASSLALTNNEQLF. CDR3 sequence (DNA): TGTGCCAGCAGCTTGGCACTCACCAACAATGAGCAGCTCTTC. The whole variable domain, filled in from reference TRBV11-3 and TRBJ2-1, reads EAGVVQSPRYKIIEKKQPVAFWCNPISGHNTLYWYLQNLGQGPELLIRYENEEAVDDSQLPKDRFSAERLKGVDSTLKIQPAELGDSAVYLCASSLALTNNEQLFGPGTRLTVL.

This chain uses TRBV6-6 with TRBJ1-2; tentative D call: TRBD1 (6 bases). V lost 7 bases to trimming and J lost 13 bases, with 16 bases between them. Per the germline V gene, CDR1 is MNHNY and CDR2 is SVGAGI (reference sequence). This CDR3 has 11 residues. Here the CDR3 reads CASNGQGRCTF. The CDR3 DNA reads as TGTGCCAGCAATGGTCAGGGGCGGTGCACCTTC.

The chain recombines TRBV19 with TRBJ1-2, with D possibly matching TRBD1 (6 bases). This CDR3 spans 15 amino acids. Trimming took 7 bases from V and 2 from J, leaving 17 bases between them. Per germline, CDR1 LNHDA and CDR2 SQIVND (reference sequence). CDR3 region: CASTSTGKANYGYTF. The CDR3 bases are TGTGCCAGTACCTCCACAGGGAAGGCAAACTATGGCTACACCTTC.

V gene TRBV28 combines with J gene TRBJ1-5, with 7 nucleotides matching TRBD1. The CDR3 length is 15 residues. With V trimmed by 5 bases and J by 3 bases, 7 bases remained unmatched. Germline V gives CDR1 MDHEN, CDR2 SYDVKM. For the CDR3, the DNA is TGTGCCAGCAGTCGGTTACAGGGGAACAATCAGCCCCAGCATTTT. Protein sequence: CASSRLQGNNQPQHF.

Comment on this clone: The same CDR3 is also encoded by other DNA sequences in this sample. This chain joins TRBV5-4 and TRBJ2-7; 7 bases are a match to TRBD2. The CDR3 runs to 13 residues. V lost 4 bases to trimming and J lost 4 bases; unmatched junction nucleotides: 5. CDR1 is SGHNT and CDR2 is YYREEE in the germline V gene (reference sequence). The CDR3 sequence is CASSGGLSYEQYF. The CDR3, as DNA: TGTGCCAGCAGCGGGGGACTATCTTACGAGCAGTACTTC.

The chain employs TRBV2 and TRBJ2-3; either TRBD1 or TRBD2 may supply D (5 bases each). Trimming removed 2 bases from V and 1 base from J, with 10 bases in between. The CDR3 runs to 15 residues. The germline CDR1 and CDR2 sequences are SNHLY and FYNNEI. CDR3 DNA sequence: TGTGCCAGCAGTGAAAGGGACCTAGGCACAGATACGCAGTATTTT. It specifies CASSERDLGTDTQYF.

To note about this clone: Other DNA sequences in the sample encode the same CDR3. CDR3 in amino acids: CAWIGQGGSPLHF. Written as DNA, the CDR3 is TGTGCCTGGATTGGGCAGGGAGGTTCACCCCTCCACTTT. This chain connects TRBV30 to TRBJ1-6, with D possibly being TRBD1 (5 bases). This CDR3 spans 13 amino acids. CDR1 is GTSNPN and CDR2 is SVGIG in the germline V gene (reference sequence). The ends were cut back, 4 bases at V and 9 bases at J, with 13 bases in the middle.

V usage is TRBV7-9 and J usage is TRBJ1-1; 8 nucleotides line up with TRBD1. CDR1 is SEHNR and CDR2 is FQNEAQ in the germline V gene (reference sequence). V gave up 7 bases and J gave up 1 base; unmatched junction bases: 8. The CDR3 has 15 amino acids. CDR3 DNA sequence: TGTGCCAGCATCAACACCGGGACAGGGAACACTGAAGCTTTCTTT. It encodes CASINTGTGNTEAFF. Together with reference TRBV7-9 and TRBJ1-1, the CDR3 gives the full variable domain: DTGVSQNPRHKITKRGQNVTFRCDPISEHNRLYWYRQTLGQGPEFLTYFQNEAQLEKSRLLSDRFSAERPKGSFSTLEIQRTEQGDSAMYLCASINTGTGNTEAFFGQGTRLTVV.

This clone was counted a single time. The chain employs TRBV4-2 and TRBJ2-3, with 11 bases aligning to TRBD2. The CDR3 covers 21 residues. The junction had 14 bases not matched to a gene; V was cut back by 0 bases and J by 0 bases. CDR1 is LGHNA and CDR2 is YNFKEQ in the germline V gene. CDR3 protein: CASSQDRGSGGAYSSTDTQYF. The CDR3 region has the DNA TGTGCCAGCAGCCAAGATCGAGGTAGCGGGGGGGCATATTCTAGCACAGATACGCAGTATTTT.

This chain connects TRBV6-1 to TRBJ2-7, with D possibly matching TRBD1 (6 bases). The germline V and J ends were trimmed by 2 bases and 3 bases, with 14 bases remaining between them. CDR3 length: 15 amino acids. The germline CDR1 and CDR2 sequences are MNHNS and SASEGT. The CDR3 protein is CASSETAGVLYEQYF. For the CDR3, the DNA is TGTGCCAGCAGTGAAACGGCAGGGGTCCTCTACGAGCAGTACTTC.

The V and J genes are TRBV27 and TRBJ2-1; TRBD2 matches 12 bases. There are 15 residues in the CDR3. Per germline, CDR1 MNHEY and CDR2 SMNVEV (reference sequence). The V gene end was trimmed by 4 bases and the J gene end by 7 bases; junction bases not matched to a gene: 5. The CDR3 here is CASSWGTSGSNEQFF. The DNA of the CDR3 is TGTGCCAGCAGTTGGGGGACTAGCGGGTCGAATGAGCAGTTCTTC.

The CDR3 sequence: CASSAGAYNTGAFF. The DNA of the CDR3 is TGTGCCAGCTCCGCCGGGGCTTACAACACGGGAGCTTTCTTT. The rearrangement uses TRBV18 and TRBJ1-1, with D possibly matching TRBD1 (5 bases). The CDR3 has 14 residues. The germline V gene has CDR1 KGHSH and CDR2 LQKENI. Trimming stripped 6 bases from V and 10 bases from J, with 21 bases between.

This chain joins TRBV5-1 and TRBJ2-3; D is undetermined. Trimming pared 0 bases from V and 7 bases from J, leaving 3 bases between. This CDR3 has 11 amino acids. Germline-derived CDR1 and CDR2 are SGHRS and YFSETQ. The CDR3 reads CASSLVNTQYF. CDR3 nucleotide sequence: TGCGCCAGCAGCTTGGTGAATACGCAGTATTTT.

This chain uses TRBV6-6 with TRBJ2-7; 8 nucleotides match TRBD1. V shed 6 bases, J shed 2 bases, and the junction held 6 bases outside the gene matches. The CDR3 runs 14 residues. Germline CDR1 MNHNY, CDR2 SVGAGI (reference sequence). As DNA, the CDR3 is TGTGCCAGCAGCGGAGGACAGGGCCCCTACGAGCAGTACTTC. It specifies CASSGGQGPYEQYF.

The chain has TRBV5-4 and TRBJ1-4; the D is unclear. The CDR3 covers 15 residues. Trimming pared 0 bases from V and 7 bases from J, leaving 13 bases between. Per germline, CDR1 SGHNT and CDR2 YYREEE (reference sequence). For the CDR3, the DNA is TGTGCCAGCAGCTTGGGAGCTTATGTAGGTGAAAAACTGTTTTTT. It translates to CASSLGAYVGEKLFF.

J is TRBJ2-7 and V is TRBV7-8; D not certain. Looked up from germline, CDR1 is SGHVS and CDR2 is FQNEAQ. Trimming removed 1 base from V and 5 bases from J, with 6 bases in between. The CDR3 sequence is 12 residues long. Here the CDR3 DNA reads TGTGCCAGCAGCTTAGAGGTGAACGAGCAGTACTTC. Its translation is CASSLEVNEQYF.

The V call is TRBV5-8, the J call TRBJ2-5; D is possibly TRBD1 (6 bases). V lost 4 bases and J 5 bases, leaving 15 bases between the germline ends. CDR3 length equals 14 residues. In germline, CDR1 is SGHTS, CDR2 YDEGEE. The CDR3 here is CASSRPGAGETQYF. CDR3 bases: TGTGCCAGCAGCAGGCCAGGGGCAGGGGAGACCCAGTACTTC.

The genes are TRBV27 and TRBJ2-7; TRBD2 agrees at 8 bases. CDR3 size: 16 residues. Germline assignment: CDR1 MNHEY and CDR2 SMNVEV (reference sequence). Trimming took 6 bases from V and 3 from J; bases not matched to a gene: 13. The CDR3: CASRASGSNLYYEQYF. For the CDR3, the DNA is TGTGCCAGCAGAGCTAGCGGGTCCAACCTGTACTACGAGCAGTACTTC.

This chain joins TRBV9 and TRBJ2-2; weak D call: TRBD2 (5 bases). Germline V CDR1 and CDR2: SGDLS, YYNGEE. This CDR3 spans 13 amino acids. V gave up 0 bases and J gave up 6 bases, with 6 bases separating them. This CDR3 is CASSVGGAGELFF. The CDR3 nucleotides are TGTGCCAGCAGCGTAGGGGGAGCCGGGGAGCTGTTTTTT. Full variable domain (remainder filled in from reference TRBV9 and TRBJ2-2): DSGVTQTPKHLITATGQRVTLRCSPRSGDLSVYWYQQSLDQGLQFLIQYYNGEERAKGNILERFSAQQFPDLHSELNLSSLELGDSALYFCASSVGGAGELFFGEGSRLTVL.

In its sample, this clone was seen once. V usage is TRBV18 and J usage is TRBJ2-5, with 12 bases identical to TRBD2. The CDR3 contains 15 residues. Germline lookup yields CDR1 KGHSH and CDR2 LQKENI. J was trimmed by 4 bases and V by 4 bases; bases with no gene match: 4. The CDR3 loop reads CASSLGLAGGETQYF. CDR3 DNA sequence: TGTGCCAGCTCACTGGGACTAGCGGGTGGAGAGACCCAGTACTTC.

As for this clone: Other DNA sequences in this specimen translate into the identical CDR3. The chain is built from TRBV30 and TRBJ2-7; no reliable D call. Trimming removed 0 bases from V and 0 bases from J, with 3 bases in between. CDR1 and CDR2 from the germline V gene are GTSNPN and SVGIG (reference sequence). The CDR3 is 12 residues long. The CDR3 region has the DNA TGTGCCTGGAGTGTAGGCTCCTACGAGCAGTACTTC. Translation gives CAWSVGSYEQYF.

The chain employs TRBV9 and TRBJ2-5; the D gene is possibly TRBD2 (6 bases). This CDR3 has 15 amino acids. The germline CDR1 and CDR2 sequences are SGDLS and YYNGEE. V lost 0 bases to trimming and J lost 5 bases, with 14 bases between them. The DNA of the CDR3 is TGTGCCAGCAGCGTAGTAGGCGGGGTAGGGGAGACCCAGTACTTC. Its translation: CASSVVGGVGETQYF.

This chain links TRBV5-6 with TRBJ2-6; TRBD1 matches 8 bases. J gave up 1 base and V 4 bases, and 10 bases lay outside the gene matches. The CDR3 contains 18 residues. From germline, CDR1 is SGHDT and CDR2 YYEEEE. The CDR3, as DNA: TGTGCCAGCAGCGATTCCGGGACAGGTTGGTCTGGGGCCAACGTCCTGACTTTC. As protein: CASSDSGTGWSGANVLTF.

The gene calls are TRBV7-9 and TRBJ2-1; possible D gene TRBD2, 5 bases. The CDR3 is 15 residues long. CDR1 and CDR2 (germline): SEHNR, FQNEAQ (reference sequence). V lost 5 bases and J 4 bases, leaving 15 bases between the germline ends. CDR3 amino acids: CASSGSGLGYNEQFF. The CDR3 nucleotides are TGTGCCAGCAGCGGATCCGGACTTGGGTACAATGAGCAGTTCTTC.

J is TRBJ1-1 and V is TRBV5-1; D call uncertain. The CDR3 length is 16 residues. Germline V CDR1 and CDR2: SGHRS, YFSETQ. The V gene lost 0 bases and the J gene lost 2 bases, with 14 bases spanning the gap. In DNA form, the CDR3 reads TGCGCCAGCAGCTTGGAAATCAGGACCCGAAACACTGAAGCTTTCTTT. Its translation: CASSLEIRTRNTEAFF.